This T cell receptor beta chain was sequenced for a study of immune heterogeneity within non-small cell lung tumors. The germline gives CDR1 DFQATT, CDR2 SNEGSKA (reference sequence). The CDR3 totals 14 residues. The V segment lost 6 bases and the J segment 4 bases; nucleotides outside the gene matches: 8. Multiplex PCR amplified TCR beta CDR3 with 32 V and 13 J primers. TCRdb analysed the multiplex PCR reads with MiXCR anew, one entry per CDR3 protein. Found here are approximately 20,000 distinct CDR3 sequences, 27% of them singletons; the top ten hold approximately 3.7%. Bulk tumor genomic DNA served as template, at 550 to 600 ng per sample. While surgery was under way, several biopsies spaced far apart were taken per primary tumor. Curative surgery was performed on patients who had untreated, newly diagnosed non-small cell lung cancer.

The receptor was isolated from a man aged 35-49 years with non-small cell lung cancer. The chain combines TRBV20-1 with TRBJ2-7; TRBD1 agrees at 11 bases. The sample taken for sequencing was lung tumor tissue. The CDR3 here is CSARGTGGLYEQYF. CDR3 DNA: TGCAGTGCGAGGGGGACAGGGGGACTTTACGAGCAGTACTTC.